The 26 T cell receptor beta chains reported below all come from one sample, sequenced in a study of cytomegalovirus exposure and HLA in healthy donors. 60 Vbeta and 13 Jbeta primers were used in PCR. Profiling relied on immunoSEQ multiplex PCR, and the TCRdb table lists in-frame clones only, not all of them. This sample has fewer than 200,000 clones, with 70% to 85% found just once. The specimen was PBMCs. The receptors here all came from a woman aged 35 to 49 in good health and CMV-seronegative.

V and J are TRBV28 and TRBJ2-5; D possibly corresponds to TRBD1 (5 bases). The CDR3 is 13 residues long. The germline gives CDR1 MDHEN, CDR2 SYDVKM. Trimming took 5 bases from V and 3 from J, leaving 10 bases between them. For the CDR3, the DNA is TGTGCCAGCAGTCCAAGCAGGGAAGAGACCCAGTACTTC. It yields the protein CASSPSREETQYF.

For the CDR3, the DNA is TGTGCCTGGAGTGTACCTCCCGGGACAATTGAAGCTTTCTTT. The encoded protein is CAWSVPPGTIEAFF. The gene calls are TRBV30 and TRBJ1-1; D may be TRBD1 (6 bases). This CDR3 region has 14 residues. The ends were cut back, 0 bases at V and 7 bases at J, with 15 bases in the middle. CDR1 GTSNPN and CDR2 SVGIG come from the germline V gene (reference sequence).

This clone was counted between two and nine times. This chain joins TRBV7-9 and TRBJ1-2; D gene uncertain. Germline-derived CDR1 and CDR2 are SEHNR and FQNEAQ (reference sequence). This CDR3 comprises 13 residues. V was pared by 5 bases and J by 2 bases, with 9 bases between. CDR3 coding DNA: TGTGCCAGCAGCCTCTCTTCGAACTATGGCTACACCTTC. Residues: CASSLSSNYGYTF.

The J gene is TRBJ2-5, the V gene TRBV7-8, with D hard to call. V was clipped by 2 bases and J by 2 bases, with 12 bases between them. The CDR3 is 15 amino acids. Germline V CDR1 and CDR2: SGHVS, FQNEAQ. The CDR3 loop reads CASSLSDGRQETQYF. The CDR3, as DNA: TGTGCCAGCAGCTTAAGCGACGGAAGACAAGAGACCCAGTACTTC. The full variable domain, rest sourced from reference TRBV7-8 and TRBJ2-5, is GAGVSQSPRYKVAKRGQDVALRCDPISGHVSLFWYQQALGQGPEFLTYFQNEAQLDKSGLPSDRFFAERPEGSVSTLKIQRTQQEDSAVYLCASSLSDGRQETQYFGPGTRLLVL.

The chain employs TRBV28 and TRBJ2-6; a possible D gene is TRBD2 (5 bases). V lost 3 bases and J 3 bases, leaving 12 bases between the germline ends. This CDR3 has 16 residues. CDR1 is MDHEN and CDR2 is SYDVKM in the germline V gene. DNA for the CDR3: TGTGCCAGCAGTTTGGTAGGGAGTCTTGGGGCCAACGTCCTGACTTTC. This encodes CASSLVGSLGANVLTF.

The genes are TRBV18 and TRBJ2-1; TRBD1 might be the D (6 bases). The CDR3 length is 14 residues. V lost 3 bases, J lost 9 bases, and 15 bases lay in between. The germline gives CDR1 KGHSH, CDR2 LQKENI. CDR3: CASSPGAPGGEQFF. The CDR3 nucleotides are TGTGCCAGCTCACCGGGGGCTCCAGGCGGTGAGCAGTTCTTC.

The J gene is TRBJ2-7, the V gene TRBV5-1, with TRBD2 matching over 10 bases. CDR3 length: 15 residues. The germline V gene encodes CDR1 SGHRS and CDR2 YFSETQ. The V gene end was trimmed by 3 bases and the J gene end by 6 bases; junction bases not matched to a gene: 9. The CDR3 DNA is TGCGCCAGCAGCTCCGGGGCTAGCGGGAGACGCGAGCAGTACTTC. Protein: CASSSGASGRREQYF.

The chain is built from TRBV25-1 and TRBJ2-2; no definite D call. This CDR3 has 11 residues. Trimming took off 2 bases at V and 8 bases at J, with 3 bases between the two ends. Germline V gene sequence: CDR1 MGHDK, CDR2 SYGVNS. The CDR3 DNA is TGTGCCAGCAGTGAACAGGGGGAGCTGTTTTTT. This codes for CASSEQGELFF.

The J gene is TRBJ2-5, the V gene TRBV12-5; the match to TRBD2 covers 8 bases. The CDR3 covers 16 residues. With V trimmed by 3 bases and J by 2 bases, 8 bases remained unmatched. Looked up from germline, CDR1 is LGHNT and CDR2 is FRNRAP. The CDR3 nucleotides are TGTGCTAGTGGTTTAGGGGTAGCGGGACCACAAGAGACCCAGTACTTC. It codes for CASGLGVAGPQETQYF.

CDR3: CASSFVGGSPLHF. CDR3 nucleotide sequence: TGTGCCAGCAGCTTCGTCGGGGGATCACCCCTCCACTTT. The chain couples TRBV5-4 to TRBJ1-6, with TRBD1 as a possible D gene (5 bases). Germline CDR1 is SGHNT and CDR2 is YYREEE (reference sequence). The CDR3 consists of 13 residues. The V gene lost 2 bases and the J gene lost 10 bases, with 10 bases spanning the gap.

CDR3 DNA: TGTGCCAGTAGTCCTAGCGGGGGACTCTACAATGAGCAGTTCTTC. Its translation: CASSPSGGLYNEQFF. The chain couples TRBV19 to TRBJ2-1, with TRBD2 matching over 10 bases. The CDR3 length is 15 residues. Germline V gene data show CDR1 as LNHDA and CDR2 as SQIVND (reference sequence). With V trimmed by 5 bases and J by 3 bases, 4 bases remained unmatched.

V is TRBV6-1 and J is TRBJ1-2; TRBD1 agrees at 9 bases. The CDR3 totals 12 residues. J lost 8 bases, V lost 8 bases, and 6 bases had no gene match. In germline, CDR1 is MNHNS, CDR2 SASEGT. The DNA for the CDR3 is TGTGCCAGCCTATGGGACAGGGAAGGCTACACCTTC. This sequence encodes CASLWDREGYTF.

The rearrangement uses TRBV5-1 and TRBJ1-2; D is undetermined. The germline V and J ends were trimmed by 0 bases and 3 bases, with 6 bases remaining between them. The CDR3 consists of 13 residues. The germline V gene has CDR1 SGHRS and CDR2 YFSETQ. In nucleotides, the CDR3 is TGCGCCAGCAGCTTGGTATCGGACTATGGCTACACCTTC. Amino acid sequence: CASSLVSDYGYTF.

The chain links TRBV29-1 to TRBJ2-1; tentative D call: TRBD1 (5 bases). V was shortened by 0 bases and J by 5 bases, with 11 bases between the two germline ends. The germline CDR1 and CDR2 sequences are SQVTM and ANQGSEA. The CDR3 spans 14 residues. In nucleotides, the CDR3 is TGCAGCGTTGAAGAAGGGGTAGGCGACAATGAGCAGTTCTTC. Its translation is CSVEEGVGDNEQFF.

V is TRBV28 and J is TRBJ2-2, with D possibly TRBD1 on 6 matching bases. The CDR3 extends over 15 amino acids. V lost 8 bases to trimming and J lost 5 bases, with 18 bases between them. Germline CDR1 is MDHEN and CDR2 is SYDVKM. The chain's CDR3 is CASAPQGRQTGELFF. The CDR3 DNA reads as TGTGCCAGCGCTCCACAGGGACGTCAGACCGGGGAGCTGTTTTTT.

This clone occurred a few times. This sample includes further DNA sequences coding for the same CDR3. The rearrangement uses TRBV9 and TRBJ1-2; D unclear. Trimming stripped 0 bases from V and 8 bases from J, with 8 bases between. Per the germline V gene, CDR1 is SGDLS and CDR2 is YYNGEE. The CDR3 runs 12 residues. The CDR3 DNA reads as TGTGCCAGCAGCGTAGGAGGGAGGGGCTACACCTTC. It codes for CASSVGGRGYTF.

This clone was observed a single time. The gene calls are TRBV9 and TRBJ2-1, with TRBD2 matching over 14 bases. V was pared by 1 base and J by 6 bases, with 6 bases of the junction left unmatched. CDR1 is SGDLS, CDR2 YYNGEE, per germline. The CDR3 is 17 residues long. The CDR3: CASSVSPGTSGSNEQFF. CDR3 nucleotide sequence: TGTGCCAGCAGCGTATCTCCCGGGACTAGCGGGAGCAATGAGCAGTTCTTC.

Remarks on this clone: Mismatch with germline at one junction end may stem from a read error. The V call is TRBV4-1, the J call TRBJ1-5; D is perhaps TRBD1 (6 bases). Germline V gives CDR1 MGHRA, CDR2 YSYEKL. The CDR3 extends over 16 amino acids. Written as DNA, the CDR3 is TGTGCCAGCAGCCAAGACCTACAGGGATTCGGTCAGCCCCAGCATTTT. Amino acids: CASSQDLQGFGQPQHF.

The chain carries TRBV12-5 and TRBJ2-2, with 8 bases that match TRBD1. The germline V gene encodes CDR1 LGHNT and CDR2 FRNRAP. The V gene end was trimmed by 1 base and the J gene end by 4 bases; junction bases not matched to a gene: 11. The CDR3 sequence is 18 residues long. The CDR3, as DNA: TGTGCTAGTGGTTTGGAGGCCTCAGGGACAGGCGGCACCGGGGAGCTGTTTTTT. It specifies CASGLEASGTGGTGELFF. The full variable domain, its missing parts supplied by reference TRBV12-5 and TRBJ2-2, is DARVTQTPRHKVTEMGQEVTMRCQPILGHNTVFWYRQTMMQGLELLAYFRNRAPLDDSGMPKDRFSAEMPDATLATLKIQPSEPRDSAVYFCASGLEASGTGGTGELFFGEGSRLTVL.

This clone was seen a single time. The rearrangement uses TRBV12-5 and TRBJ1-3, with 8 bases that match TRBD1. CDR1 LGHNT and CDR2 FRNRAP come from the germline V gene. The J segment lost 4 bases and the V segment lost 5 bases, leaving 10 bases of the junction unmatched. The CDR3 extends over 16 amino acids. This CDR3 reads CASGQGTGPPGNTIYF. The CDR3 DNA reads as TGTGCTAGTGGTCAAGGGACAGGCCCCCCGGGAAACACCATATATTTT.

The chain links TRBV10-3 to TRBJ1-5; weak D call: TRBD1 (5 bases). Trimming took 0 bases from V and 6 from J, leaving 6 bases between them. Germline loops: CDR1 ENHRY, CDR2 SYGVKD. CDR3 length: 13 residues. Here the CDR3 reads CAISESGGQPQHF. In DNA form, the CDR3 reads TGTGCCATCAGTGAGTCCGGGGGTCAGCCCCAGCATTTT.

The gene calls are TRBV29-1 and TRBJ1-3, with 7 bases aligning to TRBD1. The germline V gene has CDR1 SQVTM and CDR2 ANQGSEA. This CDR3 spans 15 amino acids. With 1 base clipped from V and 2 bases from J, the junction kept 5 bases outside the gene matches. The CDR3 protein is CSVEGRGMAGNTIYF. CDR3 sequence (DNA): TGCAGCGTTGAAGGCAGGGGGATGGCTGGAAACACCATATATTTT.

The V and J genes are TRBV10-3 and TRBJ2-7, with a possible D match to TRBD2 (6 bases). This CDR3 has 12 residues. The germline V gene has CDR1 ENHRY and CDR2 SYGVKD. V was shortened by 10 bases and J by 3 bases, with 13 bases between the two germline ends. CDR3 protein: CASGGGNYEQYF. Here the CDR3 DNA reads TGTGCCAGTGGGGGAGGAAACTACGAGCAGTACTTC.

The V gene is TRBV9, the J gene TRBJ2-1; 14 bases match TRBD2. Germline CDR1 reads SGDLS; CDR2 reads YYNGEE. Germline trimming cut 4 bases from V and 0 bases from J; bases unmatched to any gene: 12. There are 20 residues in the CDR3. The CDR3 nucleotides read TGTGCCAGCAGCAAAGCCGGGACTAGCGGGGGACCGAGCTCCTACAATGAGCAGTTCTTC. It yields the protein CASSKAGTSGGPSSYNEQFF.

This sequence joins TRBV4-1 and TRBJ2-7, with D tentatively TRBD1 (6 bases). V lost 1 base and J 6 bases, leaving 7 bases between the germline ends. This CDR3 comprises 12 residues. From germline, CDR1 is MGHRA and CDR2 YSYEKL. The CDR3 reads CASSQAGAEQYF. CDR3 DNA sequence: TGCGCCAGCAGCCAAGCAGGGGCCGAGCAGTACTTC.

The V and J genes are TRBV14 and TRBJ1-1, with 7 positions matching TRBD1. The CDR3 has 18 amino acids. With 1 base clipped from V and 0 bases from J, the junction kept 11 bases outside the gene matches. Germline V lookup: CDR1 SGHDN, CDR2 FVKESK. The CDR3 nucleotides are TGTGCCAGCAGCCAAGGTCTCAGGGGGTTAACTATGAACACTGAAGCTTTCTTT. The encoded protein is CASSQGLRGLTMNTEAFF.